The rows below give T cell receptor beta chains drawn from one sample of a study of T cell responses to AZD1222 COVID-19 vaccine. Libraries were prepared by immunoSEQ multiplex PCR; TCRdb keeps only in-frame clonotypes and omits some of them. In the table there are about 59,000 clones, 80% to 90% of which are singletons. This material consisted of peripheral blood, taken 28 days after the second AZD1222 dose. These receptors came from an adult who received the AZD1222 COVID-19 vaccine. Both conserved end residues are part of each CDR3. D genes are given only for firm matches. Clone size, where shown, is once, few, many, or a class for clones that have expanded.

J gene: TRBJ1-2
clone size: .
D gene: TRBD1
V gene: TRBV7-2
CDR3 DNA: TGTGCCAGCAGCTCGACAGGGCCCCATGGCTACACCTTC
CDR3 protein: CASSSTGPHGYTF

J gene: TRBJ1-3
clone size: once
D gene: .
V gene: TRBV11-1
CDR3 DNA: TGTGCCAGCAGCGTCCGGACAGCCTTCTCTGGAAACACCATATATTTT
CDR3 protein: CASSVRTAFSGNTIYF

J gene: TRBJ2-1
clone size: .
D gene: TRBD2
V gene: TRBV10-3
CDR3 DNA: TGTGCCATCAGTCTAGGGACTAGGGGCAATGAGCAGTTCTTC
CDR3 protein: CAISLGTRGNEQFF

J gene: TRBJ1-1
clone size: once
D gene: .
V gene: TRBV28
CDR3 DNA: TGTGCCAGCAGCCCTGCGGGCAGTCTGAACACTGAAGCTTTCTTT
CDR3 protein: CASSPAGSLNTEAFF

J gene: TRBJ1-1
clone size: .
D gene: .
V gene: TRBV10-3
CDR3 DNA: TGTGCCATCTACAGGGTTGACATGAACACTGAAGCTTTCTTT
CDR3 protein: CAIYRVDMNTEAFF

J gene: TRBJ2-1
clone size: once
D gene: .
V gene: TRBV6-2/TRBV6-3
CDR3 DNA: TGTGCCAGCAGTTCGACTATAAGAACGGACTGGGAGCAGTTCTTC
CDR3 protein: CASSSTIRTDWEQFF

J gene: TRBJ2-1
clone size: .
D gene: .
V gene: TRBV9
CDR3 DNA: TGTGCCAGCAGTTCGAGGAGGTACAATGAGCAGTTCTTC
CDR3 protein: CASSSRRYNEQFF

J gene: TRBJ2-3
clone size: .
D gene: .
V gene: TRBV9
CDR3 DNA: TGTGCCAGCAGCCCAGCGACAGATACGCAGTATTTT
CDR3 protein: CASSPATDTQYF

J gene: TRBJ2-7
clone size: once
D gene: TRBD1
V gene: TRBV18
CDR3 DNA: TGTGCCAGCTCCGCGGGACAGGGGGCCAACGAGCAGTACTTC
CDR3 protein: CASSAGQGANEQYF

J gene: TRBJ2-1
clone size: .
D gene: .
V gene: TRBV4-1
CDR3 DNA: TGCGCCAGCAGCCAAGATGATCTTAGCTCCTACAATGAGCAGTTCTTC
CDR3 protein: CASSQDDLSSYNEQFF

J gene: TRBJ2-1
clone size: .
D gene: TRBD2
V gene: TRBV5-4
CDR3 DNA: TGTGCCAGCAGCTCATTAGCGGGGGGGCGGTACAATGAGCAGTTCTTC
CDR3 protein: CASSSLAGGRYNEQFF

J gene: TRBJ1-2
clone size: .
D gene: .
V gene: TRBV30
CDR3 DNA: TGTGCCTGGATGGGAGACAGCTTCTATGGCTACACCTTC
CDR3 protein: CAWMGDSFYGYTF

J gene: TRBJ1-2
clone size: .
D gene: .
V gene: TRBV2
CDR3 DNA: TGTGCCAGCAGTGAAGCAGGTTTTACCTATGGCTACACCTTC
CDR3 protein: CASSEAGFTYGYTF

J gene: TRBJ2-2
clone size: .
D gene: TRBD1
V gene: TRBV6-5
CDR3 DNA: TGTGCCAGCGAGACAGGGGGAAACACCGGGGAGCTGTTTTTT
CDR3 protein: CASETGGNTGELFF

J gene: TRBJ2-7
clone size: .
D gene: .
V gene: TRBV10-2
CDR3 DNA: TGCGCCAGCAACCTAGGTTACTCCTACGAGCAGTACTTC
CDR3 protein: CASNLGYSYEQYF

J gene: TRBJ1-1
clone size: .
D gene: TRBD1
V gene: TRBV27
CDR3 DNA: TGTGCCAGCAGTTTATTGGGACAGGGGGGTAACACTGAAGCTTTCTTT
CDR3 protein: CASSLLGQGGNTEAFF

J gene: TRBJ2-1
clone size: .
D gene: TRBD2
V gene: TRBV4-1
CDR3 DNA: TGCGCCAGCAGCCCCTTCGGCGGGAGCTCCTACAATGAGCAGTTCTTC
CDR3 protein: CASSPFGGSSYNEQFF

J gene: TRBJ2-7
clone size: .
D gene: .
V gene: TRBV5-6
CDR3 DNA: TGTGCCAGCAGCCAGGACGTTGGGTACGAGCAGTACTTC
CDR3 protein: CASSQDVGYEQYF

J gene: TRBJ1-5
clone size: .
D gene: .
V gene: TRBV7-2
CDR3 DNA: TGTGCCAGCACTAAAAGGAGGTTGGGACAGCCCCAGCATTTT
CDR3 protein: CASTKRRLGQPQHF

J gene: TRBJ1-6
clone size: .
D gene: .
V gene: TRBV20-1
CDR3 DNA: TGCAGTGCTAGTGGCCTGGAAGTTAATTCACCCCTCCACTTT
CDR3 protein: CSASGLEVNSPLHF

J gene: TRBJ1-1
clone size: once
D gene: .
V gene: TRBV9
CDR3 DNA: TGTGCCAGCAGCACCGTACACTCGAACACTGAAGCTTTCTTT
CDR3 protein: CASSTVHSNTEAFF

J gene: TRBJ1-6
clone size: .
D gene: .
V gene: TRBV7-2
CDR3 DNA: TGTGCCAGTAAGGACGGGTATAATTCACCCCTCCACTTT
CDR3 protein: CASKDGYNSPLHF

J gene: TRBJ2-1
clone size: .
D gene: TRBD2
V gene: TRBV5-1
CDR3 DNA: TGCGCCAGCAGCTTTTTAGGGAGGGCCTCCAATGAGCAGTTCTTC
CDR3 protein: CASSFLGRASNEQFF

J gene: TRBJ2-3
clone size: .
D gene: TRBD2
V gene: TRBV2
CDR3 DNA: TGTGCCAGCAGTCTACTAGCGGGGGTGGGGGATACGCAGTATTTT
CDR3 protein: CASSLLAGVGDTQYF

J gene: TRBJ1-1
clone size: .
D gene: .
V gene: TRBV11-3
CDR3 DNA: TGTGCCAGCAGCTTAGGGACCGGGACTGGTGAAGCTTTCTTT
CDR3 protein: CASSLGTGTGEAFF

J gene: TRBJ2-7
clone size: .
D gene: TRBD2
V gene: TRBV4-3
CDR3 DNA: TGCGCCAGCAGCCAAGATCTAGTAGCGGGGAGCGCCAACGAGCAGTACTTC
CDR3 protein: CASSQDLVAGSANEQYF

J gene: TRBJ2-2
clone size: .
D gene: .
V gene: TRBV9
CDR3 DNA: TGTGCCAGCAGCTATGGGACATCGAACACCGGGGAGCTGTTTTTT
CDR3 protein: CASSYGTSNTGELFF

J gene: TRBJ1-3
clone size: .
D gene: .
V gene: TRBV12-5
CDR3 DNA: TGTGCTAGTGGTATAGCTGGAAACACCATATATTTT
CDR3 protein: CASGIAGNTIYF

J gene: TRBJ1-6
clone size: .
D gene: .
V gene: TRBV27
CDR3 DNA: TGTGCCAGCAGTTTACAAGGTTCACCCCTCCACTTT
CDR3 protein: CASSLQGSPLHF

J gene: TRBJ1-2
clone size: .
D gene: .
V gene: TRBV7-9
CDR3 DNA: TGTGCCAGCAGCTTAGATGGCCAGGGAAGCAATGGCTACACCTTC
CDR3 protein: CASSLDGQGSNGYTF

J gene: TRBJ2-2
clone size: .
D gene: .
V gene: TRBV7-3
CDR3 DNA: TGTGCCAGCAGCCGAGGAACTAGGAGGGGTGGGGAGCTGTTTTTT
CDR3 protein: CASSRGTRRGGELFF

J gene: TRBJ2-7
clone size: .
D gene: TRBD2
V gene: TRBV7-2
CDR3 DNA: TGTGCCAGCAGCCAGCTAGCGGGAGGTACCTACGAGCAGTACTTC
CDR3 protein: CASSQLAGGTYEQYF

J gene: TRBJ2-7
clone size: .
D gene: TRBD1
V gene: TRBV3-1/TRBV3-2
CDR3 DNA: TGTGCCAGCAGCCGGACAGGGGCCCTCTCCTACGAGCAGTACTTC
CDR3 protein: CASSRTGALSYEQYF

J gene: TRBJ1-1
clone size: .
D gene: .
V gene: TRBV10-2
CDR3 DNA: TGCGCCAGCAGTCTAATAAACACTGAAGCTTTCTTT
CDR3 protein: CASSLINTEAFF

J gene: TRBJ2-5
clone size: .
D gene: TRBD1
V gene: TRBV19
CDR3 DNA: TGTGCCAGTAGCGTGGGGACAGCCCAAGAGACCCAGTACTTC
CDR3 protein: CASSVGTAQETQYF

J gene: TRBJ1-1
clone size: .
D gene: .
V gene: TRBV10-1
CDR3 DNA: TGCGCCAGCAGACAGGTGGCCACTGAAGCTTTCTTT
CDR3 protein: CASRQVATEAFF

J gene: TRBJ1-5
clone size: .
D gene: .
V gene: TRBV6-5
CDR3 DNA: TGTGCCAGCAGCCCAACTTCCAGAGGGGATCAGCCCCAGCATTTT
CDR3 protein: CASSPTSRGDQPQHF

J gene: TRBJ2-7
clone size: .
D gene: TRBD2
V gene: TRBV7-8
CDR3 DNA: TGTGCCAGCAGCCCGACTAGCGGTACCTACGAGCAGTACTTC
CDR3 protein: CASSPTSGTYEQYF

J gene: TRBJ1-2
clone size: .
D gene: TRBD1
V gene: TRBV10-3
CDR3 DNA: TGTGCCATCAGTGAGTCAGGGGGCACCCTAGGGTATGGCTACACCTTC
CDR3 protein: CAISESGGTLGYGYTF

J gene: TRBJ2-3
clone size: .
D gene: .
V gene: TRBV27
CDR3 DNA: TGTGCCAGCAGTTTTAGGGCCACAGATACGCAGTATTTT
CDR3 protein: CASSFRATDTQYF

J gene: TRBJ2-3
clone size: .
D gene: .
V gene: TRBV9
CDR3 DNA: TGTGCCAGCAGCGCCCAGGGTACCCCAGATACGCAGTATTTT
CDR3 protein: CASSAQGTPDTQYF

J gene: TRBJ1-2
clone size: .
D gene: .
V gene: TRBV10-3
CDR3 DNA: TGTGCCATCAGCGAGATTCAGGGGAACTATGGCTACACCTTC
CDR3 protein: CAISEIQGNYGYTF

J gene: TRBJ2-3
clone size: .
D gene: .
V gene: TRBV6-6
CDR3 DNA: TGTGCCAGCAGTTACCAAGGACTGATCACAGATACGCAGTATTTT
CDR3 protein: CASSYQGLITDTQYF

J gene: TRBJ1-6
clone size: once
D gene: .
V gene: TRBV27
CDR3 DNA: TGTGCCAGCAGTTTAAAGGGTCGCTCCTATAATTCACCCCTCCACTTT
CDR3 protein: CASSLKGRSYNSPLHF

J gene: TRBJ2-7
clone size: .
D gene: TRBD1
V gene: TRBV5-1
CDR3 DNA: TGCGCCAGCACCCCCGGGACAGCTACCTACGAGCAGTACTTC
CDR3 protein: CASTPGTATYEQYF

J gene: TRBJ1-5
clone size: .
D gene: TRBD1
V gene: TRBV6-2/TRBV6-3
CDR3 DNA: TGTGCCAGCAGCGATCGGACAGGGAGTTATTCTCCCCAGCATTTT
CDR3 protein: CASSDRTGSYSPQHF

J gene: TRBJ2-5
clone size: .
D gene: .
V gene: TRBV18
CDR3 DNA: TGTGCCAGCTCACCGTACCAAGAGACCCAGTACTTC
CDR3 protein: CASSPYQETQYF

J gene: TRBJ1-5
clone size: .
D gene: TRBD1
V gene: TRBV6-2/TRBV6-3
CDR3 DNA: TGTGCCAGCAGCGCCCGAGGGACAGGGAACAATCAGCCCCAGCATTTT
CDR3 protein: CASSARGTGNNQPQHF

J gene: TRBJ2-7
clone size: .
D gene: TRBD1
V gene: TRBV27
CDR3 DNA: TGTGCCAGCAGTTGGACAGGCACAGGGGAGCAGTACTTC
CDR3 protein: CASSWTGTGEQYF

J gene: TRBJ1-1
clone size: .
D gene: .
V gene: TRBV15
CDR3 DNA: TGTGCCACCAGCAGGGCCCTAAAAGAAGCTTTCTTT
CDR3 protein: CATSRALKEAFF

J gene: TRBJ2-1
clone size: .
D gene: .
V gene: TRBV5-1
CDR3 DNA: TGCGCCAGCAGCTTGGTGTCAGAGGCGTACAATGAGCAGTTCTTC
CDR3 protein: CASSLVSEAYNEQFF

J gene: TRBJ2-3
clone size: .
D gene: TRBD2
V gene: TRBV11-2
CDR3 DNA: TGTGCCAGCAGCAACCGACTAGCGGGAGGCACAGATACGCAGTATTTT
CDR3 protein: CASSNRLAGGTDTQYF

J gene: TRBJ2-2
clone size: .
D gene: .
V gene: TRBV30
CDR3 DNA: TGTGCCTGGAGTGTGCGAGGGGCTGGCGGGGAGCTGTTTTTT
CDR3 protein: CAWSVRGAGGELFF

J gene: TRBJ1-6
clone size: .
D gene: TRBD1
V gene: TRBV5-1
CDR3 DNA: TGCGCCAGCAGCTTGGCCTGGACAGGGGAGCAACCCCTCCACTTT
CDR3 protein: CASSLAWTGEQPLHF

J gene: TRBJ2-5
clone size: .
D gene: .
V gene: TRBV15
CDR3 DNA: TGTGCCACCAGCAGTAGTACAGGGATTTGGGAGACCCAGTACTTC
CDR3 protein: CATSSSTGIWETQYF

J gene: TRBJ2-7
clone size: .
D gene: .
V gene: TRBV19
CDR3 DNA: TGTGCCAGTAGTATTTTCAGCTCCTACGAGCAGTACTTC
CDR3 protein: CASSIFSSYEQYF

J gene: TRBJ2-5
clone size: .
D gene: .
V gene: TRBV5-1
CDR3 DNA: TGCGCCAGCAGCTATTCAGCCCAAGAGACCCAGTACTTC
CDR3 protein: CASSYSAQETQYF